A single sample gave rise to the 10 T cell receptor beta chains below, sequenced in a study of T cells expressing NK-cell markers. After re-calling the 5' RACE reads, TCRdb lists one entry per CDR3 protein, DNA absent. Its table records about 390,000 distinct CDR3 sequences. Sequencing was performed on blood T cells: a sorted CD56 or NKG2C T cell subset, CD4+ or CD8+ T cells, or bulk PBMC T cells (not recorded which). These receptor sequences come from a woman aged 50 to 60 in good health.

The rearrangement uses TRBV4-2 and TRBJ2-2; TCRdb names TRBD2, which stays unverified in the absence of DNA. The germline CDR1 and CDR2 sequences are LGHNA and YNFKEQ. The CDR3 loop spans 16 amino acids. Here the CDR3 reads CASSQEGTLNTGELFF.

J is TRBJ2-3 and V is TRBV5-1; the D gene TCRdb calls, TRBD2, cannot be checked with no DNA. This CDR3 has 17 amino acids. CDR1 is SGHRS and CDR2 is YFSETQ in the germline V gene. CDR3 region: CASSLRVGASSTDTQYF.

This rearrangement joins TRBV5-1 to TRBJ1-1; TCRdb's D call, TRBD1, is unchecked because there is no DNA. Germline CDR1 is SGHRS and CDR2 is YFSETQ. The CDR3 is 14 amino acids. The CDR3 loop reads CASSVGTGGTEAFF.

This chain connects TRBV4-1 to TRBJ2-7; TCRdb's D call, TRBD2, is unchecked because there is no DNA. This CDR3 region has 16 residues. Looked up from germline, CDR1 is MGHRA and CDR2 is YSYEKL. CDR3 sequence reads: CASSQDARERVYEQYF.

This sequence joins TRBV5-6 and TRBJ1-5; TCRdb returns TRBD1, unconfirmable since there is no DNA. The germline V gene encodes CDR1 SGHDT and CDR2 YYEEEE. The CDR3 runs 15 residues. The CDR3 reads CASSSQGGGNQPQHF.

The genes are TRBV27 and TRBJ2-7. The CDR3 has 14 residues. Germline V CDR1 and CDR2: MNHEY, SMNVEV (reference sequence). The CDR3 sequence is CASSYGLGSYEQYF.

The rearrangement joins TRBV5-1 to TRBJ2-2; TCRdb's D call of TRBD1 is untestable without DNA. The CDR3 is 15 residues long. Germline lookup yields CDR1 SGHRS and CDR2 YFSETQ. CDR3 loop: CASSFLTGTTGELFF.

V gene TRBV12-3 or TRBV12-4 combines with J gene TRBJ2-5. The CDR3 length is 13 residues. The CDR3: CASSFSSLETQYF.

This chain uses TRBV5-1 with TRBJ1-1; no DNA is available, so the TRBD1 call from TCRdb remains unchecked. Germline CDR1 and CDR2: SGHRS and YFSETQ. The CDR3 runs 15 residues. CDR3 residues: CASSYRTGVHTEAFF.

The chain is built from TRBV5-1 and TRBJ2-1. The CDR3 is 16 residues long. The germline V gene encodes CDR1 SGHRS and CDR2 YFSETQ. CDR3 in amino acids: CASSLAEGEGRNEQFF.